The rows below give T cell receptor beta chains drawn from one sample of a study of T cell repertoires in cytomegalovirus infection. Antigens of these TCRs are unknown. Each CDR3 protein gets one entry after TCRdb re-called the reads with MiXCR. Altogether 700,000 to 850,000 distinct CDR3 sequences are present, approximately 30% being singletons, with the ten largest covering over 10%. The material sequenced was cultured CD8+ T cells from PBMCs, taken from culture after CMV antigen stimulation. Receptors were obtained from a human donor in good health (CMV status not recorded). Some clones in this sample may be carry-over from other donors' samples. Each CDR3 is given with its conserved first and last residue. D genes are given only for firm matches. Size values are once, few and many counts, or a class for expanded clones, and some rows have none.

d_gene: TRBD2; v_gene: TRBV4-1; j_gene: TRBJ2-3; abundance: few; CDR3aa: CASSQGQRLAGAYTDTQYF; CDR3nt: TGCGCCAGCAGCCAAGGTCAGAGACTAGCGGGGGCCTACACAGATACGCAGTATTTT
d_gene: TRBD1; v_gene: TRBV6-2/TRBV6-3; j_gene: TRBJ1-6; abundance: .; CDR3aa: CASSQQGALNSPLHF; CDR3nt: TGTGCCAGCAGTCAACAGGGGGCCTTAAATTCACCCCTCCACTTT
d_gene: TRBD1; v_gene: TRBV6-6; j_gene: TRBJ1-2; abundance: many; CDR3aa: CASSPRDRGRIGHGYTF; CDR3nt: TGTGCCAGCAGTCCCCGGGACAGGGGGCGGATAGGCCATGGCTACACCTTC
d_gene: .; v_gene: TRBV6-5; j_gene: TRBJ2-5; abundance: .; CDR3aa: CASSYRLMETQYF; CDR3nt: TGTGCCAGCAGTTACAGGTTGATGGAGACCCAGTACTTC
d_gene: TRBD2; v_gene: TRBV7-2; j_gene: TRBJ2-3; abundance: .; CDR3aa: CATGTSGGPAGDTQYF; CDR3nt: TGTGCCACCGGGACTAGCGGGGGCCCCGCGGGAGATACGCAGTATTTT
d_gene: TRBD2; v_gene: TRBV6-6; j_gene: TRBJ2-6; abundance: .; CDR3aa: CASSYSMGRVAGANVLTF; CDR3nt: TGTGCCAGCAGTTACTCGATGGGGAGGGTGGCTGGGGCCAACGTCCTGACTTTC
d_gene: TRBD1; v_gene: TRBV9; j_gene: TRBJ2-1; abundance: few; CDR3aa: CASSVAPTGEPSYNEQFF; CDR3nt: TGTGCCAGCAGCGTAGCACCTACAGGGGAGCCATCCTACAATGAGCAGTTCTTC
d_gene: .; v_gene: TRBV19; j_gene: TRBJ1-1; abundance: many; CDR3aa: CASSSPGRGTEAFF; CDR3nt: TGTGCCAGTAGTTCTCCCGGCCGAGGCACTGAAGCTTTCTTT
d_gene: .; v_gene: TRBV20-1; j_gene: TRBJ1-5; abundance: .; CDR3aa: CSARDGNNQPQHF; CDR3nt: TGCAGTGCTAGGGACGGGAACAATCAGCCCCAGCATTTT
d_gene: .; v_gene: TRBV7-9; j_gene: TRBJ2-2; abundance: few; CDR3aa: CASSHRVENGELFF; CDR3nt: TGTGCCAGCAGCCACAGGGTCGAGAACGGGGAGCTGTTTTTT
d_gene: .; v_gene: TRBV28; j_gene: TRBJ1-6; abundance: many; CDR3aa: CASSTREGRNNSPLHF; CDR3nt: TGTGCCAGCAGTACCCGTGAGGGGAGAAATAATTCACCCCTCCACTTT
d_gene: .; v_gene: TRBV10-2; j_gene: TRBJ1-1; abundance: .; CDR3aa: CASRAEGGPTEAFF; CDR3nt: TGCGCCAGTCGAGCCGAAGGAGGGCCCACTGAAGCTTTCTTT
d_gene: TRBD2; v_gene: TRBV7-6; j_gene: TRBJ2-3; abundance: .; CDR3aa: CASSPRGGQGDTQYF; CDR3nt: TGTGCCAGCAGCCCACGGGGGGGCCAGGGAGATACGCAGTATTTT
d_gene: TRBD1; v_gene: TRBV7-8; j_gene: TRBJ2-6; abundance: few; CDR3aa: CASSSYRDRYYSGANVLTF; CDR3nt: TGTGCCAGCAGCTCCTACCGGGACAGGTACTACTCTGGGGCCAACGTCCTGACTTTC
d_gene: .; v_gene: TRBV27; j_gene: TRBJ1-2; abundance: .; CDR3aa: CASSDQGGYYGYTF; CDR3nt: TGTGCCAGCAGCGATCAGGGAGGCTACTATGGCTACACCTTC
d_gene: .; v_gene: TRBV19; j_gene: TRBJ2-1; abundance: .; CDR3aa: CASSIVPYYNEQFF; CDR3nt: TGTGCCAGTAGTATAGTTCCCTACTACAATGAGCAGTTCTTC
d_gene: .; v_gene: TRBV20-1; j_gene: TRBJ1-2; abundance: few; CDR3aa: CSARNLLAGLSGGYTF; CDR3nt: TGCAGTGCTAGGAATCTTTTGGCAGGTCTCTCAGGTGGCTACACCTTC
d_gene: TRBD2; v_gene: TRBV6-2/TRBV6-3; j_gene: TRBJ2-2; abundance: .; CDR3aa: CASNKAGVMNTGELFF; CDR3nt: TGTGCCAGCAACAAAGCGGGGGTTATGAACACCGGGGAGCTGTTTTTT
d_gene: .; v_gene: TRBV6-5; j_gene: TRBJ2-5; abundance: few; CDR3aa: CASSTGHGETQYF; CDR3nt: TGTGCCAGCAGTACGGGGCACGGAGAGACCCAGTACTTC
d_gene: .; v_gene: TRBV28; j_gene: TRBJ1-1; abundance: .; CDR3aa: CASSSFFVVGTEAFF; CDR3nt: TGTGCCAGCAGTTCCTTCTTCGTCGTGGGCACTGAAGCTTTCTTT
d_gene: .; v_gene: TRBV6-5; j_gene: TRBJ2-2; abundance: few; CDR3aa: CASSYRGRSTGELFF; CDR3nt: TGTGCCAGCAGTTACCGGGGGCGGTCCACCGGGGAGCTGTTTTTT
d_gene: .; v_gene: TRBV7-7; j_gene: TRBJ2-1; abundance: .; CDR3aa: CASSLASSEGPFYNEQFF; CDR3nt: TGTGCTAGCAGCTTAGCCTCGAGCGAAGGGCCCTTCTACAATGAGCAGTTCTTC
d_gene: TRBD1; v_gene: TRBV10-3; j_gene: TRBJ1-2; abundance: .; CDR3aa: CAILLRQGTDYGYTF; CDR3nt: TGTGCCATCCTTCTTAGACAGGGGACGGACTATGGCTACACCTTC
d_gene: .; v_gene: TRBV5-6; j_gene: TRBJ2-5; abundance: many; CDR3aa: CASRVPGPAETQYF; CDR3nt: TGTGCCAGCAGAGTACCGGGACCCGCAGAGACCCAGTACTTC
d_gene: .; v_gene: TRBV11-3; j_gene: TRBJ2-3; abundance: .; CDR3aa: CASSSGDSYTDTQYF; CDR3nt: TGTGCCAGCAGCTCAGGGGACTCTTACACAGATACGCAGTATTTT
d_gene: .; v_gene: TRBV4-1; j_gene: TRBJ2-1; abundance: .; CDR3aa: CASSQEGGGGGYNEQFF; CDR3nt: TGCGCCAGCAGCCAAGAAGGGGGCGGGGGTGGGTACAATGAGCAGTTCTTC
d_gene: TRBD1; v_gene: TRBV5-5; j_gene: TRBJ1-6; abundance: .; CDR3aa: CASSPLQGARSYNSPLHF; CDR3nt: TGTGCCAGCAGCCCCTTACAGGGGGCTAGATCCTATAATTCACCCCTCCACTTT
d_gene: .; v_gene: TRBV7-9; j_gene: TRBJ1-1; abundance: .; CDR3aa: CASSNPGREVFF; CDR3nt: TGTGCCAGCAGCAACCCCGGGCGGGAAGTTTTCTTT
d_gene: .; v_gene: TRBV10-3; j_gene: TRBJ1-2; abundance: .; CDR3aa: CAISEGKVPGYGYTF; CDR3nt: TGTGCCATCAGTGAGGGGAAGGTTCCTGGCTATGGCTACACCTTC
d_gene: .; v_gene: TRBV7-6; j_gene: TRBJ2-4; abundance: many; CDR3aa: CASSLRDGAKNIQYF; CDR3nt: TGTGCCAGCAGCTTAAGGGACGGAGCCAAAAACATTCAGTACTTC
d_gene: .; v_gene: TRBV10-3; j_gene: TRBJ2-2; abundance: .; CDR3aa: CAIRGPNFNTGELFF; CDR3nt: TGTGCCATCAGAGGACCGAACTTTAACACCGGGGAGCTGTTTTTT
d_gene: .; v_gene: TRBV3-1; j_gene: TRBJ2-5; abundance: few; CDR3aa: CASSPFSGQQETQYF; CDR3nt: TGTGCCAGCAGCCCCTTTTCGGGGCAGCAAGAGACCCAGTACTTC
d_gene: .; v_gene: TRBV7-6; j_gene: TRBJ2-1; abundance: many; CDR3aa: CASSSPGISEQFF; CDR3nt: TGTGCCAGCAGTTCCCCAGGGATAAGCGAGCAGTTCTTC
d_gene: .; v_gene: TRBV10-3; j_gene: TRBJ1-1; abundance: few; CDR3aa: CAISDWGGNTEAFF; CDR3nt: TGTGCCATCAGTGATTGGGGAGGGAACACTGAAGCTTTCTTT
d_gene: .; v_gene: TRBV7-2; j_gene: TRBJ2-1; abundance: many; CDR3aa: CASSFDPWGSYNEQFF; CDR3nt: TGTGCCAGCAGCTTCGACCCCTGGGGCTCCTACAATGAGCAGTTCTTC
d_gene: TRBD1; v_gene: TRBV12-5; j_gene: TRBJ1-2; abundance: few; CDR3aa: CASGETGGRGYTF; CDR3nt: TGTGCTAGTGGTGAGACAGGGGGTAGAGGCTACACCTTC
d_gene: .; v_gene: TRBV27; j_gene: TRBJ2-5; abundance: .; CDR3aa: CASSLSAAAEETQYF; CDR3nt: TGTGCCAGCAGTTTATCGGCGGCGGCGGAGGAGACCCAGTACTTC
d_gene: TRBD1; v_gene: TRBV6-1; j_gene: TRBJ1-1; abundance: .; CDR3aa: CASSGGQVLRNTEAFF; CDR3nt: TGTGCCAGCAGTGGGGGACAGGTCCTCCGGAACACTGAAGCTTTCTTT
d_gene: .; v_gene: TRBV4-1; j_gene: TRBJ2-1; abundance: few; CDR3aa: CASSQSSSYNEQFF; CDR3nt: TGCGCCAGCAGCCAATCAAGCTCCTACAATGAGCAGTTCTTC
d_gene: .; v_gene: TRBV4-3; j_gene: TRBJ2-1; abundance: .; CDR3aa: CASSQDWGRYNEQFF; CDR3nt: TGCGCCAGCAGCCAAGATTGGGGACGCTACAATGAGCAGTTCTTC
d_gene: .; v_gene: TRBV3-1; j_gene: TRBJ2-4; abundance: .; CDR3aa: CASSQPDGGFNIQYF; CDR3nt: TGTGCCAGCAGCCAACCCGATGGGGGTTTTAACATTCAGTACTTC
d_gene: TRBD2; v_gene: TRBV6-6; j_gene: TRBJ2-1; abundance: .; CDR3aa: CASSYSPMGLATVGEQFF; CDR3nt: TGTGCCAGCAGTTACTCGCCAATGGGACTAGCGACCGTCGGTGAGCAGTTCTTC
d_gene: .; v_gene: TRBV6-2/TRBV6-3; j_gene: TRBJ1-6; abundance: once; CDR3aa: CASSYSRDISEPDNSPLHF; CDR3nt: TGTGCCAGCAGTTACTCCCGGGACATCTCCGAGCCCGATAATTCACCCCTCCACTTT
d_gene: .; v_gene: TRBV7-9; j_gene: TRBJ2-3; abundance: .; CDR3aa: CASSNQLQLNTDTQYF; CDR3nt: TGTGCCAGCAGCAACCAATTGCAGTTAAACACAGATACGCAGTATTTT
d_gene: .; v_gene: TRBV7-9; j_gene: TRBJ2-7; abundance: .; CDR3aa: CASIPEGTYYEQYF; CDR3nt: TGTGCCAGCATCCCCGAAGGGACTTACTACGAGCAGTACTTC
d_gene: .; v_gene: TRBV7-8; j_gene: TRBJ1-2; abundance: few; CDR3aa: CASSLSADRGYTF; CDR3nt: TGTGCCAGCAGCTTATCGGCGGACCGCGGCTACACCTTC
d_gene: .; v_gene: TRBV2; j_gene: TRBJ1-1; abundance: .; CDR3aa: CASSGGNKAFF; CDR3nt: TGTGCCAGCAGTGGAGGGAACAAAGCTTTCTTT
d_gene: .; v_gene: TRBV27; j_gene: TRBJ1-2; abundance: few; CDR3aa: CASKADGAYGYTF; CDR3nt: TGTGCCAGCAAGGCGGACGGGGCCTATGGCTACACCTTC
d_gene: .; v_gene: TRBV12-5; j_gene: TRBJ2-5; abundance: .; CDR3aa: CASGTGETQYF; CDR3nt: TGTGCTAGTGGGACGGGCGAGACCCAGTACTTC
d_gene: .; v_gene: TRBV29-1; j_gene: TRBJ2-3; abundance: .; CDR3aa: CSARIIGRVTDTQYF; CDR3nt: TGCAGCGCCCGAATAATTGGCAGGGTAACAGATACGCAGTATTTT
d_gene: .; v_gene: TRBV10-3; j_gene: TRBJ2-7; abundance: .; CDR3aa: CAISWSGEQYF; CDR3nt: TGTGCCATCAGCTGGTCGGGCGAGCAGTACTTC
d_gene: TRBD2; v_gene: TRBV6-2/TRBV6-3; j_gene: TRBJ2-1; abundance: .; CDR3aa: CASSYPQRGGQDYNEQFF; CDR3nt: TGTGCCAGCAGTTACCCCCAGCGGGGGGGCCAGGATTACAATGAGCAGTTCTTC
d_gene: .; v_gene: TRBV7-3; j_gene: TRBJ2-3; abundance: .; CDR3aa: CASSSLMSGPPKDTQYF; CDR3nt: TGTGCCAGCAGCTCCCTTATGAGCGGCCCTCCCAAAGATACGCAGTATTTT
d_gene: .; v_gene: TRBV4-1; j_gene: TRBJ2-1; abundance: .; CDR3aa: CASGQEKSSNEQFF; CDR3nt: TGCGCCAGCGGCCAAGAGAAGTCCAGCAATGAGCAGTTCTTC
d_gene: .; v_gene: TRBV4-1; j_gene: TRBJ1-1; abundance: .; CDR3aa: CASSQVGPPRRNTEAFF; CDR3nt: TGCGCCAGCAGCCAAGTGGGACCCCCAAGGAGGAACACTGAAGCTTTCTTT